Following are 7 T cell receptor beta chains from one sample sequenced in a study of CD8+ T cells in alopecia areata. Sequencing templates came from extracted RNA that was reverse transcribed into cDNA. Only in-frame clones appear in the TCRdb table, and some are missing; sequencing was by immunoSEQ multiplex PCR. This table has 150,000 or so clones, 75% to 90% appearing once. Sequenced material: CD8+ T cells sorted from blood, taken at week 0. These receptors came from a human donor with alopecia areata.

This clone was counted a single time. The rearrangement links TRBV28 to TRBJ2-3; 8 positions agree with TRBD1. CDR1 MDHEN and CDR2 SYDVKM come from the germline V gene. This CDR3 is built from 19 residues. Losses at the gene ends were 1 base for V and 3 bases for J; bases not matched to a gene: 15. The CDR3 is CASSLSAQGAVPKTDTQYF. Here the CDR3 DNA reads TGTGCCAGCAGTTTATCGGCCCAGGGGGCAGTGCCAAAAACAGATACGCAGTATTTT.

V gene TRBV6-5 combines with J gene TRBJ2-1; TRBD2 might be the D (5 bases). This CDR3 comprises 12 residues. V lost 7 bases and J 4 bases, leaving 8 bases between the germline ends. Germline CDR1 is MNHEY and CDR2 is SVGAGI. CDR3 bases: TGTGCCAGCACCACGGGGTACAATGAGCAGTTCTTC. Amino acid sequence: CASTTGYNEQFF.

CDR3 nucleotide sequence: TGCGCCAGCAGTCAATCACTATCAAGCTCTGGGGCCAACGTCCTGACTTTC. Translation: CASSQSLSSSGANVLTF. V is TRBV23-1 and J is TRBJ2-6; the D is unclear. TRBV23-1 qualifies as an ORF whose function is uncertain. This CDR3 has 17 amino acids. Deletions cut 0 bases from V and 0 bases from J, with 9 bases between.

This clone has a single count. The rearrangement joins TRBV7-9 to TRBJ2-6, with no clear D. V lost 3 bases and J 3 bases, leaving 15 bases between the germline ends. This CDR3 is 17 amino acids long. Germline V gene data show CDR1 as SEHNR and CDR2 as FQNEAQ (reference sequence). The CDR3 nucleotides read TGTGCCAGCAGCTTTGTGGCCCAACGGTTTGGGGCCAACGTCCTGACTTTC. As protein: CASSFVAQRFGANVLTF.

The V gene is TRBV27, the J gene TRBJ2-1, with TRBD2 matching 9 bases. Trimming cost V 6 bases and J 8 bases; bases outside gene matches: 11. This CDR3 contains 15 residues. CDR1 and CDR2 from the germline V gene are MNHEY and SMNVEV (reference sequence). The CDR3 DNA reads TGTGCCAGCAGAAAGGGGCGGGGGGGCTTCGATGAGCAGTTCTTC. Protein sequence: CASRKGRGGFDEQFF.

The chain recombines TRBV10-3 with TRBJ2-7, with D maybe TRBD1 (6 bases). Germline lookup yields CDR1 ENHRY and CDR2 SYGVKD. The CDR3 has 15 amino acids. Trimming pared 2 bases from V and 5 bases from J, leaving 16 bases between. The CDR3 region is CAISEGQGSLHEQYF. CDR3 bases: TGTGCCATCAGTGAGGGGCAGGGGAGTCTCCACGAGCAGTACTTC.

J is TRBJ2-7 and V is TRBV27; unclear D gene. Trimming removed 0 bases at V and 5 bases at J, with 8 bases between. The germline V gene encodes CDR1 MNHEY and CDR2 SMNVEV (reference sequence). The CDR3 length is 13 residues. The CDR3 DNA follows: TGTGCCAGCAGTTTATCAGCTAGTGACGAGCAGTACTTC. The encoded protein is CASSLSASDEQYF.